The 25 T cell receptor beta chains listed next were all sequenced from one sample in a study of T cell responses to AZD1222 COVID-19 vaccine. TCRdb's copy holds only in-frame clones and misses some; the assay was immunoSEQ multiplex PCR. The sample comprises over 50,000 clones, 84% of which are singletons, and about 7% rests with the top ten. Source: peripheral blood, taken on day 0 of AZD1222 vaccination. All receptors derive from an adult in good health.

The chain recombines TRBV6-1 with TRBJ1-5; D might be TRBD1 (6 bases). Germline CDR1 is MNHNS and CDR2 is SASEGT. This CDR3 comprises 14 residues. Trimming removed 3 bases from V and 11 bases from J, with 17 bases in between. In DNA, the CDR3 is TGTGCCAGCAGTGATGGGACAAAGGTGGTATCCCAGCATTTT. Protein sequence: CASSDGTKVVSQHF.

The rearrangement links TRBV6-2 or TRBV6-3 to TRBJ2-3, with 12 bases matching TRBD2. The V and J ends lost 4 bases and 2 bases, in that order; junction bases with no gene match: 10. CDR3 length: 18 residues. The germline V gene encodes CDR1 MNHEY and CDR2 SVGEGT. CDR3 region: CASSSNRLAGANTDTQYF. The CDR3 nucleotides are TGTGCCAGCAGTTCGAACCGACTAGCGGGGGCCAACACAGATACGCAGTATTTT.

This chain links TRBV4-3 with TRBJ2-1; 10 nucleotides agree with TRBD2. In germline, CDR1 is LGHNA, CDR2 YSLEER. CDR3 length: 18 amino acids. Trimming took 0 bases from V and 10 from J; bases not matched to a gene: 15. The CDR3 nucleotides are TGCGCCAGCAGCCAAGATAGGGTAGCGGGGGGTCCCCGGGGGGAGCAGTTCTTC. It encodes CASSQDRVAGGPRGEQFF.

The chain is built from TRBV2 and TRBJ2-7; 10 bases align to TRBD1. CDR1 is SNHLY and CDR2 is FYNNEI in the germline V gene. Trimming took 6 bases from V and 5 from J; bases not matched to a gene: 10. This CDR3 has 15 amino acids. The CDR3 DNA reads TGTGCCAGCAGGCGACCGGGACAGGGGAACAACGAGCAGTACTTC. Translating it yields CASRRPGQGNNEQYF.

This rearrangement joins TRBV5-4 to TRBJ2-7; 10 nucleotides agree with TRBD1. V shed 4 bases and J 4 bases; nucleotides not matched to a gene: 8. Germline V gene lookup returns CDR1 SGHNT and CDR2 YYREEE (reference sequence). The CDR3 is 15 residues long. Here the CDR3 reads CASSTPGQGKYEQYF. In nucleotides, the CDR3 is TGTGCCAGCAGCACTCCGGGACAGGGGAAATACGAGCAGTACTTC.

V and J are TRBV7-9 and TRBJ2-4; 8 bases agree with TRBD1. The germline gives CDR1 SEHNR, CDR2 FQNEAQ (reference sequence). The length of the CDR3 is 14 residues. V dropped 4 bases and J dropped 10; count of bases not matched to a gene: 9. The CDR3 spells CASSSRGRGAIQYF. The CDR3 nucleotides are TGTGCCAGCAGCTCCAGGGGGCGCGGGGCTATTCAGTACTTC.

V and J are TRBV5-1 and TRBJ1-2; 8 nucleotides match TRBD1. The J segment lost 2 bases and the V segment lost 0 bases, leaving 9 bases of the junction unmatched. This CDR3 has 17 amino acids. CDR1 SGHRS and CDR2 YFSETQ come from the germline V gene. The CDR3, as DNA: TGCGCCAGCAGCTTGGGGACAGGGTATGAAACGAACTATGGCTACACCTTC. Its translation: CASSLGTGYETNYGYTF. The whole variable domain, remainder taken from reference TRBV5-1 and TRBJ1-2, is KAGVTQTPRYLIKTRGQQVTLSCSPISGHRSVSWYQQTPGQGLQFLFEYFSETQRNKGNFPGRFSGRQFSNSRSEMNVSTLELGDSALYLCASSLGTGYETNYGYTFGSGTRLTVV.

This clone was seen many times. V gene TRBV6-2 or TRBV6-3 combines with J gene TRBJ2-7; 8 positions agree with TRBD2. Unmatched junction bases numbered 0, after V lost 2 bases and J lost 3 bases. CDR3 length: 13 residues. CDR1 and CDR2 from the germline V gene are MNHEY and SVGEGT. The CDR3 reads CASSYAGGYEQYF. Here the CDR3 DNA reads TGTGCCAGCAGTTACGCGGGGGGCTACGAGCAGTACTTC.

CDR3 nucleotide sequence: TGTGCCAGCAGCTTAGTGCTCGCTGGGGCCAACGTCCTGACTTTC. Protein: CASSLVLAGANVLTF. The chain links TRBV7-2 to TRBJ2-6; no clear D. V was pared by 1 base and J by 2 bases, with 6 bases between. The CDR3 extends over 15 amino acids. CDR1 and CDR2 (germline): SGHTA, FQGNSA.

The V call is TRBV2, the J call TRBJ2-7; D ambiguous. Deletions cut 6 bases from V and 2 bases from J, with 8 bases between. The CDR3 loop spans 12 amino acids. Germline V gives CDR1 SNHLY, CDR2 FYNNEI. The CDR3 bases are TGTGCCAGCAGCATACAAACCTACGAGCAGTACTTC. Translated: CASSIQTYEQYF.

This chain connects TRBV2 to TRBJ2-7, with 8 nucleotides matching TRBD1. This CDR3 region has 15 residues. Germline V lookup: CDR1 SNHLY, CDR2 FYNNEI. With 3 bases clipped from V and 5 bases from J, the junction kept 9 bases outside the gene matches. The CDR3, as DNA: TGTGCCAGCAGTGAGTTCGACAGGGGTTCCCACGAGCAGTACTTC. It is translated as CASSEFDRGSHEQYF.

V is TRBV5-6 and J is TRBJ1-3; no clear D. Trimming stripped 4 bases from V and 4 bases from J, with 9 bases between. Germline V CDR1 and CDR2: SGHDT, YYEEEE. The CDR3 totals 13 residues. The CDR3 is CASSTRRGNTIYF. For the CDR3, the DNA is TGTGCCAGCAGCACCCGACGGGGAAACACCATATATTTT.

The sample holds one count of this clone. The rearrangement links TRBV3-1 (or the pseudogene TRBV3-2) to TRBJ2-1, with 8 bases aligning to TRBD1. V was pared by 8 bases and J by 6 bases, with 3 bases of the junction left unmatched. The germline gives CDR1 LGHDT, CDR2 YNNKEL (reference sequence). The CDR3 is made up of 12 amino acids. CDR3 residues: CASGQGPNEQFF. Here the CDR3 DNA reads TGTGCCAGCGGACAGGGCCCCAATGAGCAGTTCTTC.

The chain has TRBV7-7 and TRBJ2-2; the D call may be TRBD1 or TRBD2 (5 bases each). The CDR3 runs 16 residues. In germline, CDR1 is SSHAT, CDR2 FNYEAQ (reference sequence). V gave up 1 base and J gave up 4 bases, with 13 bases separating them. CDR3 DNA sequence: TGTGCCAGCAGCTTAGAATGGGGCGCGGGCACCGGGGAGCTGTTTTTT. This codes for CASSLEWGAGTGELFF.

CDR3 DNA sequence: TGTGCTAGTGGTTTAGGTAGCGGGGGGGCTAGGGAGCAGTTCTTC. Its translation: CASGLGSGGAREQFF. J is TRBJ2-1 and V is TRBV12-5; 11 bases map to TRBD2. CDR1 is LGHNT and CDR2 is FRNRAP in the germline V gene. CDR3 length: 15 amino acids. V shed 3 bases, J shed 10 bases, and the junction held 8 bases outside the gene matches.

The rearrangement uses TRBV18 and TRBJ1-2, with TRBD1 identical over 8 bases. The length of the CDR3 is 12 residues. Germline loops: CDR1 KGHSH, CDR2 LQKENI. V gave up 5 bases and J gave up 7 bases; unmatched junction bases: 3. CDR3 DNA: TGTGCCAGCTCATCCACAGGGGGTGGCTACACCTTC. Its protein is CASSSTGGGYTF. Drawing the rest from reference TRBV18 and TRBJ1-2, the complete variable domain is NAGVMQNPRHLVRRRGQEARLRCSPMKGHSHVYWYRQLPEEGLKFMVYLQKENIIDESGMPKERFSAEFPKEGPSILRIQQVVRGDSAAYFCASSSTGGGYTFGSGTRLTVV.

The chain links TRBV24-1 to TRBJ2-1; D is possibly TRBD2 (6 bases). This CDR3 has 16 amino acids. Trimming took 2 bases from V and 7 from J, leaving 17 bases between them. Germline V lookup: CDR1 KGHDR, CDR2 SFDVKD. The CDR3 sequence is CATSDSGTSGVNEQFF. DNA of the CDR3: TGTGCCACCAGTGATTCCGGGACCTCGGGGGTAAATGAGCAGTTCTTC.

The V and J genes are TRBV5-5 and TRBJ1-5, with D perhaps matching TRBD1 (6 bases). The V and J ends lost 1 base and 5 bases respectively, with 13 bases between them. The CDR3 extends over 15 amino acids. CDR1 is SGHKS and CDR2 is YYEKEE in the germline V gene (reference sequence). The CDR3 region is CASSLSGGDDQPQHF. The CDR3 DNA reads TGTGCCAGCAGCTTGTCTGGGGGCGACGATCAGCCCCAGCATTTT.

The chain carries TRBV10-3 and TRBJ2-1, with D possibly TRBD1 on 5 matching bases. Trimming removed 2 bases from V and 4 bases from J, with 15 bases in between. CDR3 length: 16 residues. From germline, CDR1 is ENHRY and CDR2 SYGVKD. CDR3 in amino acids: CAISEAEGAEYNEQFF. The CDR3 coding sequence is TGTGCCATCAGTGAGGCGGAAGGGGCCGAGTACAATGAGCAGTTCTTC.

The genes are TRBV18 and TRBJ2-2; D is uncertain. The V gene's germline CDR1 is KGHSH and CDR2 LQKENI. Trimming cost V 0 bases and J 6 bases, with 2 bases left between them. This CDR3 spans 12 amino acids. The CDR3 sequence: CASSPPSGELFF. The CDR3 nucleotides are TGTGCCAGCTCACCACCGTCCGGGGAGCTGTTTTTT.

This chain uses TRBV4-2 with TRBJ1-4; tentative D call: TRBD1 (5 bases). The CDR3 length is 14 residues. The V and J ends lost 6 bases and 7 bases respectively, with 15 bases between them. Germline CDR1 reads LGHNA; CDR2 reads YNFKEQ. The CDR3 coding sequence is TGTGCCAGCAGTCCCGGACACCGAGGTGAAAAACTGTTTTTT. As protein: CASSPGHRGEKLFF.

The V call is TRBV7-9, the J call TRBJ1-1; no clear D gene. The CDR3 loop spans 14 amino acids. Germline-derived CDR1 and CDR2 are SEHNR and FQNEAQ (reference sequence). The ends were cut back, 2 bases at V and 0 bases at J, with 7 bases in the middle. Here the CDR3 reads CASSLSNLNTEAFF. The CDR3 DNA follows: TGTGCCAGCAGCTTATCGAATCTGAACACTGAAGCTTTCTTT.

The V and J genes are TRBV10-3 and TRBJ1-4; the match to TRBD1 covers 8 bases. From germline, CDR1 is ENHRY and CDR2 SYGVKD. This CDR3 comprises 15 residues. Trimming at V came to 6 bases and at J to 8 bases, leaving 11 bases not matched to a gene. The CDR3 DNA is TGTGCCATCAGCGCCGAACAGGGGGTAGGGGAAAAACTGTTTTTT. Protein product: CAISAEQGVGEKLFF.

The V and J genes are TRBV27 and TRBJ1-2; D is possibly TRBD1 (5 bases). V gave up 6 bases and J gave up 5 bases, with 16 bases separating them. CDR3 length: 14 residues. The germline CDR1 and CDR2 sequences are MNHEY and SMNVEV (reference sequence). CDR3 loop: CASRAPGRDYGYTF. CDR3 bases: TGTGCCAGCAGGGCACCCGGCAGGGATTATGGCTACACCTTC.

The J gene is TRBJ1-6, the V gene TRBV5-8; D gene uncertain. Trimming cost V 0 bases and J 10 bases, with 11 bases left between them. CDR1 SGHTS and CDR2 YDEGEE come from the germline V gene. There are 14 residues in the CDR3. The DNA for the CDR3 is TGTGCCAGCAGCTTGGCCGTTGTAGGATCACCCCTCCACTTT. Its translation: CASSLAVVGSPLHF.